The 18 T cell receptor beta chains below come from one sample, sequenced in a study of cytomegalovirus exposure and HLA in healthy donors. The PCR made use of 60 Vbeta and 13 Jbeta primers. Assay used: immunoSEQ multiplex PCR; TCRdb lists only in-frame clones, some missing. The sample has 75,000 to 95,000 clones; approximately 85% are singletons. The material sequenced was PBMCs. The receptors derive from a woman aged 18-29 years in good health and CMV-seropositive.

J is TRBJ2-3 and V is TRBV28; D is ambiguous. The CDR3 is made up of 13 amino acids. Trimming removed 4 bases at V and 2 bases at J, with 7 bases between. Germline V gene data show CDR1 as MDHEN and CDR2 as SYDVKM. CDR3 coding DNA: TGTGCCAGCAGTTCCCACACCACAGATACGCAGTATTTT. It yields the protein CASSSHTTDTQYF.

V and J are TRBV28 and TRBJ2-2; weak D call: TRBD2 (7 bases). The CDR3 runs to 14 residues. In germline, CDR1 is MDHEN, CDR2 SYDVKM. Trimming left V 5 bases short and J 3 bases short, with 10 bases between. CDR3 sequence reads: CASSKGGYTGELFF. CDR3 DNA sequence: TGTGCCAGCAGTAAGGGGGGGTACACCGGGGAGCTGTTTTTT.

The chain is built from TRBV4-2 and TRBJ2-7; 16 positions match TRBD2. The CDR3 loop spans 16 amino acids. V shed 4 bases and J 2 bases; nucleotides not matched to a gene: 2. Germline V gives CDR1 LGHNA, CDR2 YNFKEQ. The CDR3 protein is CASSLGLAGGTYEQYF. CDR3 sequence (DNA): TGTGCCAGCAGCCTGGGACTAGCGGGGGGGACCTACGAGCAGTACTTC.

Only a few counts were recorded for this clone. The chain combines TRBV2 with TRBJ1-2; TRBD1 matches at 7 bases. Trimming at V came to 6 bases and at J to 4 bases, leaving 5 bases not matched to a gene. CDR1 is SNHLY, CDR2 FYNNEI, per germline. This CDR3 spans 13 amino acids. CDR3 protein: CASSNRGGYGYTF. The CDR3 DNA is TGTGCCAGCAGCAACAGGGGAGGCTATGGCTACACCTTC. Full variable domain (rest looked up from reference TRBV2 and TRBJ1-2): EPEVTQTPSHQVTQMGQEVILRCVPISNHLYFYWYRQILGQKVEFLVSFYNNEISEKSEIFDDQFSVERPDGSNFTLKIRSTKLEDSAMYFCASSNRGGYGYTFGSGTRLTVV.

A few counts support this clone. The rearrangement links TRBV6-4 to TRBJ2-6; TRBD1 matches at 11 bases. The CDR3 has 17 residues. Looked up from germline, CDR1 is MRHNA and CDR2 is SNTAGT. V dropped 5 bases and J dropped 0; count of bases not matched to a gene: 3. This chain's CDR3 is CASSSGTGGSGANVLTF. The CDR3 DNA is TGTGCCAGCAGTTCCGGGACAGGGGGCTCTGGGGCCAACGTCCTGACTTTC.

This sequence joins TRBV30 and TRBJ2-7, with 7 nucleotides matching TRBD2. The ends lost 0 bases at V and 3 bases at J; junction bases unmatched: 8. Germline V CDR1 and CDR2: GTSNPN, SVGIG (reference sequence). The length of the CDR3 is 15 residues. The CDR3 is CAWSVWGGTYYEQYF. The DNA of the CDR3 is TGTGCCTGGAGTGTATGGGGGGGGACCTACTACGAGCAGTACTTC.

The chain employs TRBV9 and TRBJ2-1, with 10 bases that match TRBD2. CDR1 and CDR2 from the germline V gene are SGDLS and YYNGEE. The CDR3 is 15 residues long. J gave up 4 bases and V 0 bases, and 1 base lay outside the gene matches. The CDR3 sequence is CASSVDSGGYNEQFF. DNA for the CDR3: TGTGCCAGCAGCGTAGATAGCGGGGGGTACAATGAGCAGTTCTTC.

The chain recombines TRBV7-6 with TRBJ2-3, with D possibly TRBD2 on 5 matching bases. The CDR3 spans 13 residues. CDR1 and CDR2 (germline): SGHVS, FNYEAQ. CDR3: CAVHAGGTDTQYF. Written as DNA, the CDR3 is TGTGCAGTTCACGCGGGTGGCACAGATACGCAGTATTTT.

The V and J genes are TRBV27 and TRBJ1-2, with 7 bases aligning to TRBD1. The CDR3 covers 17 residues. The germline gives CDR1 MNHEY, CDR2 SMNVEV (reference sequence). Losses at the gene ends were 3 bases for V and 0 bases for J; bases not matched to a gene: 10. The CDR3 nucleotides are TGTGCCAGCAGTTTCAGGCAGGGGGACTGGGCTAACTATGGCTACACCTTC. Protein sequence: CASSFRQGDWANYGYTF.

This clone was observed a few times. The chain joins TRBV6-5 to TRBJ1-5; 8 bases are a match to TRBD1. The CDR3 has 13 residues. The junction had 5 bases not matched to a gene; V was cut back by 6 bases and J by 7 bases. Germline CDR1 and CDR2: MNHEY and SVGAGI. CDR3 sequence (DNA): TGTGCCAGCAGCCGGACAGGGCCACAGCCCCAGCATTTT. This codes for CASSRTGPQPQHF.

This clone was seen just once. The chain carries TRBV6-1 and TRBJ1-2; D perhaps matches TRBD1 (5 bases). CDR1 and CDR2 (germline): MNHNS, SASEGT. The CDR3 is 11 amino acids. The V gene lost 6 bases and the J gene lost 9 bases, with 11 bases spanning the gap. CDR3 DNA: TGTGCCAGCAGACAGGCCTTTAGCTACACCTTC. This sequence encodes CASRQAFSYTF.

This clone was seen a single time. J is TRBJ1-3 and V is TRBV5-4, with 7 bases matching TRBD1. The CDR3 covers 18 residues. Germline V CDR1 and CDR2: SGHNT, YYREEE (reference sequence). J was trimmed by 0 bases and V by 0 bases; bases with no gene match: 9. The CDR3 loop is CASSLAFEGADSGNTIYF. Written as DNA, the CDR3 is TGTGCCAGCAGCTTGGCCTTCGAGGGGGCTGACTCTGGAAACACCATATATTTT.

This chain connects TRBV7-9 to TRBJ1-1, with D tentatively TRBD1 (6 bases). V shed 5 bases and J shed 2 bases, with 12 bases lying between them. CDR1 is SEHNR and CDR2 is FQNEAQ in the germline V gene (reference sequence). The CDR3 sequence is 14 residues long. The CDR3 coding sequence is TGTGCCAGCAGCATCGGACAGAGTAACACTGAAGCTTTCTTT. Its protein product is CASSIGQSNTEAFF.

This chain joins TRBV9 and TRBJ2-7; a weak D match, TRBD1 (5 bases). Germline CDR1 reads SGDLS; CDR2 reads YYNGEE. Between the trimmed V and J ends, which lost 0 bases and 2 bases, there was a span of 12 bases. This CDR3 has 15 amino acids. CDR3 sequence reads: CASSVGQGSTYEQYF. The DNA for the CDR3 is TGTGCCAGCAGCGTAGGCCAGGGCTCGACCTACGAGCAGTACTTC.

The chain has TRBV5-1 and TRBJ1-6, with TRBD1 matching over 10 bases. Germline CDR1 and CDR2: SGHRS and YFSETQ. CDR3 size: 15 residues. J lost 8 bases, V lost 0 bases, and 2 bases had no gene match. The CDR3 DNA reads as TGCGCCAGCAGCTTGGTTGGACAGGGGGATTCACCCCTCCACTTT. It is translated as CASSLVGQGDSPLHF.

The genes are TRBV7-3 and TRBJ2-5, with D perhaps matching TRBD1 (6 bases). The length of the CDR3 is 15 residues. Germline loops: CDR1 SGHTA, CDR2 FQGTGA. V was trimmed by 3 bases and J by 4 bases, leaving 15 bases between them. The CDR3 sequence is CASSFSGAPGETQYF. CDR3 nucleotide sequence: TGTGCCAGCAGCTTCTCAGGGGCTCCAGGAGAGACCCAGTACTTC.

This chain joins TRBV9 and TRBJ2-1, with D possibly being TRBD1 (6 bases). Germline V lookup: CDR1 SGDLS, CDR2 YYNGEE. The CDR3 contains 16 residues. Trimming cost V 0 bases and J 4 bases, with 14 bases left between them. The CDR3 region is CASSVVSQGGYNEQFF. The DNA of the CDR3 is TGTGCCAGCAGCGTAGTTTCACAGGGTGGGTACAATGAGCAGTTCTTC.

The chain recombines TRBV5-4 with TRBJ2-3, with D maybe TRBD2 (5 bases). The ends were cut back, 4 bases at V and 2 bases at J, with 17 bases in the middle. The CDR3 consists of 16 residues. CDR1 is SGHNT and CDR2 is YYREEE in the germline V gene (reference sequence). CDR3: CASSLRGTLLTDTQYF. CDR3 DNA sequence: TGTGCCAGCAGCCTCCGGGGAACCCTCCTCACAGATACGCAGTATTTT. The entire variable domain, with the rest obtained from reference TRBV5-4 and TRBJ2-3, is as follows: ETGVTQSPTHLIKTRGQQVTLRCSSQSGHNTVSWYQQALGQGPQFIFQYYREEENGRGNFPPRFSGLQFPNYSSELNVNALELDDSALYLCASSLRGTLLTDTQYFGPGTRLTVL.